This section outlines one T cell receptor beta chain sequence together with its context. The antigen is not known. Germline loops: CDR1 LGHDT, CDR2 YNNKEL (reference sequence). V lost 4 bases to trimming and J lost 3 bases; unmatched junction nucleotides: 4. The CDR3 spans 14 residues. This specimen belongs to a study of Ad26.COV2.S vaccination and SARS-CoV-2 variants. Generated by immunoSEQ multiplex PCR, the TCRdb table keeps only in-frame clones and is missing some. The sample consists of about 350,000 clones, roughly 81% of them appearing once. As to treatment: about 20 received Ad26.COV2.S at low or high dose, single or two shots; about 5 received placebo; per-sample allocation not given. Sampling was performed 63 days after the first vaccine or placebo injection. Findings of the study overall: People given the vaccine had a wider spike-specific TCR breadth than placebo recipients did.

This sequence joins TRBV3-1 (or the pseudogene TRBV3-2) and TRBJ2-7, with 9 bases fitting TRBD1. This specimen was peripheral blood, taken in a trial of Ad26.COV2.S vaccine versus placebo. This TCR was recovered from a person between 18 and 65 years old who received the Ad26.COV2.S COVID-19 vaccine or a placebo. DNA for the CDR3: TGTGCCAGCAGCCGAACGGACAGGGGCTACGAGCAGTACTTC. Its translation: CASSRTDRGYEQYF.